These 19 T cell receptor beta chains share one sample of origin, sequenced in a study of T-cell reconstitution after alpha-beta-depleted transplantation in children. General observations from the study: Once a year had passed after transplant, T-cell counts and diversity came mostly from newly produced T cells.

Their specific antigens are unknown. Unique molecular identifiers were incorporated into the prepared TCRbeta library. TCRdb fed the PCR reads into MiXCR, producing one record per CDR3 protein. The sample shows 250,000 to 300,000 distinct CDR3 sequences, approximately 7.3% of them seen only once. The material was peripheral blood, obtained 360 days after TCRalphabeta/CD19-depleted stem cell transplant. The source is a female patient aged 2 to 10 who had a stem cell transplant for Fanconi anemia, so the T cells may come from the graft donor.

This clonotype was recorded many times. The chain has TRBV6-5 and TRBJ2-5, with D tentatively TRBD1 (6 bases). Trimming stripped 0 bases from V and 7 bases from J, with 15 bases between. Germline V CDR1 and CDR2: MNHEY, SVGAGI. This CDR3 region has 15 residues. CDR3 amino acids: CASSYSNRAGGTQYF. The CDR3 nucleotides are TGTGCCAGCAGTTACTCGAACAGGGCCGGAGGGACCCAGTACTTC.

Many counts were recorded for this clonotype. This rearrangement joins TRBV5-1 to TRBJ2-1; no definite D call. The CDR3 loop spans 13 amino acids. Deletions cut 1 base from V and 2 bases from J, with 4 bases between. The germline CDR1 and CDR2 sequences are SGHRS and YFSETQ. CDR3 protein: CASSLIPYNEQFF. The DNA for the CDR3 is TGCGCCAGCAGCTTGATACCCTACAATGAGCAGTTCTTC.

This clonotype was found many times. The rearrangement uses TRBV12-3 or TRBV12-4 and TRBJ1-5; D unresolved. This CDR3 has 14 amino acids. V was shortened by 3 bases and J by 5 bases, with 11 bases between the two germline ends. The CDR3 here is CASSLGQVYQPQHF. For the CDR3, the DNA is TGTGCCAGCAGTTTGGGTCAGGTCTATCAGCCCCAGCATTTT.

This clonotype was picked up many times. J is TRBJ2-7 and V is TRBV29-1; 7 bases fit TRBD1. Per the germline V gene, CDR1 is SQVTM and CDR2 is ANQGSEA. The V gene end was trimmed by 6 bases and the J gene end by 4 bases; junction bases not matched to a gene: 9. The CDR3 is made up of 13 amino acids. CDR3 sequence reads: CSVDTGAGYEQYF. The CDR3 DNA reads as TGCAGCGTCGACACAGGGGCAGGGTACGAGCAGTACTTC.

The J gene is TRBJ2-1, the V gene TRBV6-5; TRBD2 matches at 7 bases. In germline, CDR1 is MNHEY, CDR2 SVGAGI. The CDR3 spans 16 residues. V lost 0 bases to trimming and J lost 2 bases; unmatched junction nucleotides: 4. CDR3 region: CASSYSSGGTYNEQFF. The DNA for the CDR3 is TGTGCCAGCAGTTACTCCTCGGGGGGAACCTACAATGAGCAGTTCTTC.

This clonotype has a count of ten or more. The chain has TRBV11-2 and TRBJ2-2, with 7 bases fitting TRBD1. Germline-derived CDR1 and CDR2 are SGHAT and FQNNGV. V dropped 0 bases and J dropped 4; count of bases not matched to a gene: 11. The CDR3 covers 18 residues. For the CDR3, the DNA is TGTGCCAGCAGCTTAGACCGACAGGGAGCAGCGAGCACCGGGGAGCTGTTTTTT. This gives the protein CASSLDRQGAASTGELFF.

This clonotype was observed a single time. At one of its ends the junction is not consistent with the germline gene, which may arise from a read error. V and J are TRBV20-1 and TRBJ2-2; 12 nucleotides match TRBD2. Germline V gives CDR1 DFQATT, CDR2 SNEGSKA (reference sequence). The CDR3 runs 17 residues. This CDR3 is CCASLLAGGPATGELFF. For the CDR3, the DNA is TGCTGTGCTAGCCTTCTAGCGGGAGGGCCGGCCACCGGGGAGCTGTTTTTT.

This clonotype was counted a few times. J is TRBJ1-2 and V is TRBV15; 9 positions match TRBD1. The CDR3 has 14 residues. CDR1 is LNHNV, CDR2 YYDKDF, per germline (reference sequence). J lost 4 bases, V lost 5 bases, and 5 bases had no gene match. The CDR3 loop is CATSGDRAGYGYTF. CDR3 nucleotides: TGTGCCACCAGCGGGGACAGGGCGGGCTATGGCTACACCTTC. Complete variable domain (other parts from reference TRBV15 and TRBJ1-2): DAMVIQNPRYQVTQFGKPVTLSCSQTLNHNVMYWYQQKSSQAPKLLFHYYDKDFNNEADTPDNFQSRRPNTSFCFLDIRSPGLGDTAMYLCATSGDRAGYGYTFGSGTRLTVV.

This clonotype was seen only a few times. This chain joins TRBV10-3 and TRBJ1-6; D is possibly TRBD1 (5 bases). This CDR3 is built from 14 residues. Deletions cut 2 bases from V and 6 bases from J, with 8 bases between. The germline gives CDR1 ENHRY, CDR2 SYGVKD. Here the CDR3 reads CAISELGANSPLHF. In DNA form, the CDR3 reads TGTGCCATCAGTGAGCTAGGGGCTAATTCACCCCTCCACTTT.

This clonotype appeared many times. The V call is TRBV27, the J call TRBJ2-6; possibly TRBD1 for D (6 bases). The V and J ends lost 5 bases and 1 base respectively, with 15 bases between them. This CDR3 has 17 residues. CDR1 is MNHEY, CDR2 SMNVEV, per germline (reference sequence). The CDR3 loop reads CASSPTSTGSGANVLTF. For the CDR3, the DNA is TGTGCCAGCAGTCCTACGAGCACAGGGTCTGGGGCCAACGTCCTGACTTTC.

The gene calls are TRBV28 and TRBJ2-3, with 12 bases identical to TRBD2. Trimming took 5 bases from V and 2 from J; bases not matched to a gene: 5. Germline V gene sequence: CDR1 MDHEN, CDR2 SYDVKM. This CDR3 contains 16 residues. In nucleotides, the CDR3 is TGTGCCAGCAGTAGACGGACTAGCGGGGTCACAGATACGCAGTATTTT. Its protein is CASSRRTSGVTDTQYF.

This clonotype was seen many times. The chain carries TRBV29-1 and TRBJ1-2; 8 bases match TRBD1. The CDR3 is 12 amino acids. In germline, CDR1 is SQVTM, CDR2 ANQGSEA. The trim removed 5 bases at V and 14 bases at J, leaving 13 bases unmatched. The CDR3 reads CSVYLDRAEETF. The DNA of the CDR3 is TGCAGCGTTTACTTGGACAGGGCCGAAGAAACCTTC.

The rearrangement uses TRBV5-4 and TRBJ2-2, with 7 nucleotides matching TRBD1. V was pared by 2 bases and J by 1 base, with 5 bases of the junction left unmatched. Germline CDR1 reads SGHNT; CDR2 reads YYREEE (reference sequence). The CDR3 has 16 residues. The CDR3 coding sequence is TGTGCCAGCAGCTTAAAGGGGGCCGTGAACACCGGGGAGCTGTTTTTT. This gives the protein CASSLKGAVNTGELFF.

This clonotype was seen repeatedly, ten times or more. V is TRBV12-3 or TRBV12-4 and J is TRBJ1-1, with D unresolved. This CDR3 is built from 15 residues. The V gene lost 5 bases and the J gene lost 3 bases, with 16 bases spanning the gap. The CDR3 reads CASSPPGSLYTEAFF. CDR3 DNA: TGTGCCAGCAGTCCCCCGGGCAGTTTATACACTGAAGCTTTCTTT.

The chain links TRBV7-9 to TRBJ2-5, with unresolved D. Germline V gives CDR1 SEHNR, CDR2 FQNEAQ (reference sequence). With 5 bases removed from V and 5 bases from J, the gap between germline ends came to 6 bases. The CDR3 contains 11 residues. The CDR3 DNA is TGTGCCAGCAGCACCCGTGAGACCCAGTACTTC. This gives the protein CASSTRETQYF. Full variable domain (missing parts from reference TRBV7-9 and TRBJ2-5): DTGVSQNPRHKITKRGQNVTFRCDPISEHNRLYWYRQTLGQGPEFLTYFQNEAQLEKSRLLSDRFSAERPKGSFSTLEIQRTEQGDSAMYLCASSTRETQYFGPGTRLLVL.

This clonotype was counted at least ten times. This chain joins TRBV7-9 and TRBJ1-2; TRBD1 aligns across 8 bases. Germline CDR1 is SEHNR and CDR2 is FQNEAQ (reference sequence). J lost 2 bases, V lost 5 bases, and 7 bases had no gene match. This CDR3 is built from 15 residues. CDR3 residues: CASSALGQANYGYTF. The CDR3 DNA reads as TGTGCCAGCAGCGCCCTGGGACAGGCAAACTATGGCTACACCTTC.

This clonotype was counted many times. The chain joins TRBV12-3 or TRBV12-4 to TRBJ2-7; possibly TRBD1 for D (6 bases). This CDR3 comprises 15 residues. V was pared by 4 bases and J by 4 bases, with 17 bases between. The CDR3 DNA sequence: TGTGCCAGCAGTTGGCTCCAGGGGCGCAGGTACGAGCAGTACTTC. It codes for CASSWLQGRRYEQYF.

The CDR3 bases are TGTGCCAGCAGTGAAGGTGGGGGGGGCACTGAAGCTTTCTTT. This translates into CASSEGGGGTEAFF. V and J are TRBV6-1 and TRBJ1-1, with TRBD1 as a possible D gene (5 bases). This CDR3 is 14 amino acids long. Trimming took off 1 base at V and 4 bases at J, with 10 bases between the two ends. The germline V gene encodes CDR1 MNHNS and CDR2 SASEGT.

There are many counts of this clonotype. This chain links TRBV6-5 with TRBJ2-7; D unresolved. CDR3 size: 11 residues. Germline assignment: CDR1 MNHEY and CDR2 SVGAGI. Deletions cut 2 bases from V and 6 bases from J, with 5 bases between. The CDR3 reads CASSYRAEQYF. CDR3 DNA: TGTGCCAGCAGTTACAGGGCCGAGCAGTACTTC.